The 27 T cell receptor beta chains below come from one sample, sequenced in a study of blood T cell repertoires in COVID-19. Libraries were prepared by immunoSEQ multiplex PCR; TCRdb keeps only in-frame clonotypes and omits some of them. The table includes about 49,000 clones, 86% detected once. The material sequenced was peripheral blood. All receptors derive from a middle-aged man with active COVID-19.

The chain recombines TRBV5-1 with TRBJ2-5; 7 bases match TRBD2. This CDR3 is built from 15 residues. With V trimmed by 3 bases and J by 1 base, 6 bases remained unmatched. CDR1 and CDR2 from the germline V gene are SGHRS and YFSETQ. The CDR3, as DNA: TGCGCCAGCAGCTCCCTTAGCGGGCCCCAAGAGACCCAGTACTTC. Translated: CASSSLSGPQETQYF.

The CDR3 nucleotides are TGCGCCAGCAGCCCGCAACGGGAGATATCAGATACGCAGTATTTT. This gives the protein CASSPQREISDTQYF. J is TRBJ2-3 and V is TRBV4-1; maybe TRBD2 (6 bases). Germline values: CDR1 MGHRA, CDR2 YSYEKL. This CDR3 is built from 15 residues. Trimming removed 4 bases at V and 4 bases at J, with 15 bases between.

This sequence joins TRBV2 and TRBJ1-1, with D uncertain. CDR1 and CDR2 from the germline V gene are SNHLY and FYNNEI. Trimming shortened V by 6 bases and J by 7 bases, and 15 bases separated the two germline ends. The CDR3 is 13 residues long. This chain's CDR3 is CASRVSRSDEAFF. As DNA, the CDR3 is TGTGCCAGCAGAGTGAGCAGGTCTGATGAAGCTTTCTTT.

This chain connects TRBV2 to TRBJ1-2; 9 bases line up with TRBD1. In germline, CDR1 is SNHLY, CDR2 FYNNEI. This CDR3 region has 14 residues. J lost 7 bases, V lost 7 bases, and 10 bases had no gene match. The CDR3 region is CASMAGQGIGGYTF. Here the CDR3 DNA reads TGTGCCAGCATGGCTGGACAGGGGATCGGTGGCTACACCTTC.

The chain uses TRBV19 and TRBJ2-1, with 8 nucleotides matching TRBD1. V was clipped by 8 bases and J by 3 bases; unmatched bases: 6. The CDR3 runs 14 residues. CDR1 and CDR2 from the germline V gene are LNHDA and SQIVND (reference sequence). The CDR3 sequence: CASRTGTGYNEQFF. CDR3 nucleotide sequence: TGTGCCAGTCGCACCGGGACAGGCTACAATGAGCAGTTCTTC.

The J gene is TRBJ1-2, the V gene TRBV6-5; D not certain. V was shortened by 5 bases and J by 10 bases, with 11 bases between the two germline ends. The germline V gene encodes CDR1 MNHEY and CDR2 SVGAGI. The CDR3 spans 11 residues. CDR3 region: CASSTSLYYTF. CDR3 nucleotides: TGTGCCAGCAGTACATCTTTGTACTACACCTTC.

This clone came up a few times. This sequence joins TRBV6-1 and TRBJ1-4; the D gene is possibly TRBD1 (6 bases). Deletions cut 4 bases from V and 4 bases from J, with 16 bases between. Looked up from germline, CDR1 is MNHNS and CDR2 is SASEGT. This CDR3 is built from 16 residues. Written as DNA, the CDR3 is TGTGCCAGCAGTGGGTCTAGACAGGCCTTTAATGAAAAACTGTTTTTT. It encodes CASSGSRQAFNEKLFF.

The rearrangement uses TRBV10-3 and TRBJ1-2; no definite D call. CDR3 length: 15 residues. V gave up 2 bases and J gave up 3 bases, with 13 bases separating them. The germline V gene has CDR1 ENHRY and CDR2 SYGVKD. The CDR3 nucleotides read TGTGCCATCAGTGAGAAAGAATACAGATACTATGGCTACACCTTC. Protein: CAISEKEYRYYGYTF.

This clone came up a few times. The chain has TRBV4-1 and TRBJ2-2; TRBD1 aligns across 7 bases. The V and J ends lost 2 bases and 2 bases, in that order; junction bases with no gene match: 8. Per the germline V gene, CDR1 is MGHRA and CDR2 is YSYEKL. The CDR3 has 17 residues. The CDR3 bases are TGCGCCAGCAGCCAATTCACACAGGGGAGAAACACCGGGGAGCTGTTTTTT. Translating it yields CASSQFTQGRNTGELFF.

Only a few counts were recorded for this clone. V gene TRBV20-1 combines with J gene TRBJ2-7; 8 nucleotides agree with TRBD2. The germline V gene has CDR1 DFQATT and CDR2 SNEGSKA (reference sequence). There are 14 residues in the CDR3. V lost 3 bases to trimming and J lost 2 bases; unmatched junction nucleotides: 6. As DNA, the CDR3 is TGCAGTGCTAGTAGCGGGAAGGGCGCCTACGAGCAGTACTTC. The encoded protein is CSASSGKGAYEQYF.

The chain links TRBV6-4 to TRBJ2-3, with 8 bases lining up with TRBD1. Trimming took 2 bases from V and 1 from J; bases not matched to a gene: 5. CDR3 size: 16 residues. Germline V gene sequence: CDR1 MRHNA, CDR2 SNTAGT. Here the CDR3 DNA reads TGTGCCAGCAGTGACACAGGACAGGGCCGCACAGATACGCAGTATTTT. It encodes CASSDTGQGRTDTQYF.

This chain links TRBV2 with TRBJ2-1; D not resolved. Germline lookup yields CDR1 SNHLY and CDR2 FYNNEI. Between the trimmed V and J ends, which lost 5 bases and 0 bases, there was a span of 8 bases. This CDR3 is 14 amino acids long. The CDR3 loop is CASSTVLSYNEQFF. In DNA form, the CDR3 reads TGTGCCAGCAGTACGGTACTCTCCTACAATGAGCAGTTCTTC.

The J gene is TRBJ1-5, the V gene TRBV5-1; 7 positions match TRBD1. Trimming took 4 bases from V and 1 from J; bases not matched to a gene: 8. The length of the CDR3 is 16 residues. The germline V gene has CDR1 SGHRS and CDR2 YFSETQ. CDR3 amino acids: CASSHDRAKSNQPQHF. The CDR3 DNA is TGCGCCAGCAGCCACGACAGGGCCAAGAGCAATCAGCCCCAGCATTTT.

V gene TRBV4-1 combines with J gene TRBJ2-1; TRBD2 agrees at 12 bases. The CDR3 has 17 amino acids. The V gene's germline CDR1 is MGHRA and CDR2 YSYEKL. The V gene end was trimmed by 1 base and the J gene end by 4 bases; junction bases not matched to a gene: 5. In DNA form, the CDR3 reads TGCGCCAGCAGCCAAGGGCCCGGGACTAGCGGGTACAATGAGCAGTTCTTC. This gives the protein CASSQGPGTSGYNEQFF.

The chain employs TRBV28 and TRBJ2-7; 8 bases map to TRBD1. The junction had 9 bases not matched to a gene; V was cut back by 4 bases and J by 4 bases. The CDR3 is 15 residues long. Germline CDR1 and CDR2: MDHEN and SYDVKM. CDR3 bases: TGTGCCAGCAGTTCCTTAACAGGGGGACGTTACGAGCAGTACTTC. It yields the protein CASSSLTGGRYEQYF.

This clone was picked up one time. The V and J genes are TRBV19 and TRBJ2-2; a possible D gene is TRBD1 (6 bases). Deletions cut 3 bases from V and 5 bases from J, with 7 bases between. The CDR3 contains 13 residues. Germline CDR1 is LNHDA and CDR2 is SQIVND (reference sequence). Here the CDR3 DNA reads TGTGCCAGTAGTATTAGGGGGACCGGGGAGCTGTTTTTT. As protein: CASSIRGTGELFF.

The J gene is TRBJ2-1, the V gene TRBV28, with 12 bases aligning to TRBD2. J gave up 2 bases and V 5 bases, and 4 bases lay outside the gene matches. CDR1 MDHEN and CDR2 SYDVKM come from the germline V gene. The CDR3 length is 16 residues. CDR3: CASSTRTSGAYNEQFF. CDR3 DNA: TGTGCCAGCAGTACAAGGACTAGCGGGGCCTACAATGAGCAGTTCTTC.

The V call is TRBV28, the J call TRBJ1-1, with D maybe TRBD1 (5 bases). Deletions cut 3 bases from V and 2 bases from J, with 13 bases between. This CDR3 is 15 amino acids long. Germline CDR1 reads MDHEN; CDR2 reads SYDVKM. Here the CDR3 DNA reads TGTGCCAGCAGTTTTCAGGGAGGGCGAAACACTGAAGCTTTCTTT. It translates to CASSFQGGRNTEAFF.

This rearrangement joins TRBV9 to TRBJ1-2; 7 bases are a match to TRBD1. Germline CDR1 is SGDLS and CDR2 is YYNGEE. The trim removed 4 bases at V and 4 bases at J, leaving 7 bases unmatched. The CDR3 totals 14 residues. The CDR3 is CASSPRTGVYGYTF. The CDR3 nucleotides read TGTGCCAGCAGCCCAAGGACAGGCGTCTATGGCTACACCTTC.

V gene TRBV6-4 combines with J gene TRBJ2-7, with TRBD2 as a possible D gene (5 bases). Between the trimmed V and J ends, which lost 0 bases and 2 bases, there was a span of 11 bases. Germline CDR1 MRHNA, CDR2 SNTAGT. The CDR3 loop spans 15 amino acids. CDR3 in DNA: TGTGCCAGCAGTGACTCGGGGAGACCCCCCTACGAGCAGTACTTC. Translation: CASSDSGRPPYEQYF.

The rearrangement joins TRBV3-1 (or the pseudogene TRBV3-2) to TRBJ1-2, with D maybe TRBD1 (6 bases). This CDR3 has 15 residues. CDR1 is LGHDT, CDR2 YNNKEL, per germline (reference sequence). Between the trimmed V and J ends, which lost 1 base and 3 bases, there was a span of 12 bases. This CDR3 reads CASSQVGPGDYGYTF. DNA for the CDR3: TGTGCCAGCAGCCAAGTTGGTCCAGGGGACTATGGCTACACCTTC.

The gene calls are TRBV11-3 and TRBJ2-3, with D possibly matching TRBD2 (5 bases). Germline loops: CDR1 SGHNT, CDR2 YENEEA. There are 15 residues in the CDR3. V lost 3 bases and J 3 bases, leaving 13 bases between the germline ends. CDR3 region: CASSFEGRSTDTQYF. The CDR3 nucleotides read TGTGCCAGCAGCTTTGAAGGGAGAAGTACAGATACGCAGTATTTT.

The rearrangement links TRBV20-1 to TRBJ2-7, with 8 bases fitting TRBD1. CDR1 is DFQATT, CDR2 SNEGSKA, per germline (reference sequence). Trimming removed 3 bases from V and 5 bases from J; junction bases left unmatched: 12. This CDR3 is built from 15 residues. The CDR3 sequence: CSASPWDRTDNEQYF. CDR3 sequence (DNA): TGCAGTGCTAGTCCCTGGGACAGGACCGATAACGAGCAGTACTTC.

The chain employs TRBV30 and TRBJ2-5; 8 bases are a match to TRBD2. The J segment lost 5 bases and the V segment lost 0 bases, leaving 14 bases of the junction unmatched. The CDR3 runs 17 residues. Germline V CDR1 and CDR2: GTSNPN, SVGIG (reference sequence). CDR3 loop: CAWSVGSSGRTGETQYF. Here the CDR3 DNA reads TGTGCCTGGAGTGTGGGAAGCAGCGGGAGAACAGGGGAGACCCAGTACTTC.

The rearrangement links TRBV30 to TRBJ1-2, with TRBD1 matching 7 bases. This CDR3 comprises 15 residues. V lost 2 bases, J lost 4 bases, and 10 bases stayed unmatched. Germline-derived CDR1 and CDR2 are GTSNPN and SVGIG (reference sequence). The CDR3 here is CAWSLSLGQTYGYTF. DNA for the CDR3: TGTGCCTGGAGTCTCTCCCTGGGACAGACCTATGGCTACACCTTC.

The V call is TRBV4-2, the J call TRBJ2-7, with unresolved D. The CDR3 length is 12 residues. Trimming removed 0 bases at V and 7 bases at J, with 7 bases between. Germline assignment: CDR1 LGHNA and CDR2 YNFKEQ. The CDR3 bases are TGTGCCAGCAGCCAAGATCTACAGGAGCAGTACTTC. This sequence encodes CASSQDLQEQYF.

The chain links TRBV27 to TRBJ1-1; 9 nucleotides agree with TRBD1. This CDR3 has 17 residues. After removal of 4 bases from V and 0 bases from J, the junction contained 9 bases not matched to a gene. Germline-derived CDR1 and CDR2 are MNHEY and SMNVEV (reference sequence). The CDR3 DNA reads TGTGCCAGCAGTTCCCGAAACAGGGGGCCCATGAACACTGAAGCTTTCTTT. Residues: CASSSRNRGPMNTEAFF.